Below, one T cell receptor beta chain is given with its context. This clonotype has more than one count but fewer than ten. The clone's antigen remains unknown. No clone much larger than this one lies a single base away; base qualities are absent. V was cut back by 0 bases and J by 1 base, leaving a gap of 9 bases between them. Looking up the germline V gene yields CDR1 SGHAT and CDR2 FQNNGV. Measured from the cysteine to the phenylalanine, the CDR3 is 15 residues long. The read is trimmed to its CDR3 DNA, 45 bases read in frame from base 1. Instrument used: Illumina NovaSeq 6000. cDNA libraries for TCRalpha and TCRbeta were prepared by 5'RACE using constant-segment primers, with sample barcodes and unique molecular identifiers added. RNA was extracted from every sample with Trizol reagent. Library amplification was performed in two PCR steps, and a second sample barcode and Illumina TruSeq adapters were introduced in the second step. Sequencing of the libraries was done on an Illumina NovaSeq, producing 2 x 150 bp paired-end reads. Under the source paper's analysis protocol: Reads were demultiplexed and collapsed into UMI-guided consensus sequences with migec v1.2.7. With mixcr v2.1.11, UMI consensuses were aligned to TRA and TRB V and J templates and assembled into clonotypes. A clonotype was counted as expanded or contracted only when both edgeR and NoisET called the clonotype significant, with the noise models trained on biological replicates. For edgeR calls, a false discovery rate-adjusted p below 0.01 and a log2 fold-change threshold of 1 were applied. As an exploratory analysis of dynamics, PCA with hierarchical clustering was applied to max-normalized trajectories of the 1000 most abundant clonotypes. Separately sequenced CD4+ and CD8+ repertoires were used to assign a CD4 or CD8 phenotype to each responding clone. The public sequencing data were trimmed at Q25 with fastp and processed into clonotypes with MiXCR by TCRdb, which kept only in-frame beta chains. Identical CDR3 protein sequences are pooled into one entry, listed with their most common genes and DNA. For this entry, the V and J calls and clone size follow TCRdb and not the study's own pipeline. The table for this sample lists around 180,000 distinct CDR3 sequences; approximately 18% of them were counted only once. More than 3% of the sample is in the top ten clones.

This sample stems from a study of T-cell memory formation after mild COVID-19 (dated by TCRdb to the early 2020s). As for the study more broadly: TCR sequence clusters from the two donors were found to be largely donor specific. In a couple of donors, T-cell clones that expanded and contracted after mild COVID-19 were followed by sequencing TCRalpha and TCRbeta repertoires longitudinally. The cohort was made up of two young adult volunteers, one female and one male, who were previously healthy.

Ficoll-Paque density gradient centrifugation was the method used to isolate PBMCs. Study-wide conclusions, independent of this receptor: Only two mild cases were covered by the study, and larger cohorts that include severe cases with pre-infection samples were considered necessary. Clones that contracted from day 15 to 85 showed balanced CD4/CD8 phenotypes, whereas a second wave of clones that expanded from day 15 to 37 leaned towards CD4+. Contracting CD4+ clones were located mainly in the CM and EM memory subsets, whereas CD8+ clones were found to be enriched in EMRA. SARS-CoV-2 specificity was not confirmed for the second-wave clones peaking on day 37. Some responding clones were found in pre-infection memory, which suggests that pre-existing cross-reactive memory T cells took part in the SARS-CoV-2 response.

This sequence was found in a man aged 18-30 years who had mild COVID-19 (a few samples of this study predate the infection). The sample titles of this study are shuffled in the database, so cell type and time point are left out; the donor was told from shared clones. This chain joins TRBV11-2 to TRBJ1-1; too little of a D gene remains to name it. Sequenced: PBMCs or a T cell subset sorted from them (not recorded which). The CDR3 region reads CASSLDPVRNTEAFF. Here is the DNA: TGTGCCAGCAGCTTAGATCCGGTCAGGAACACTGAAGCTTTCTTT.